The clone carrying this T cell receptor (beta chain) was observed a few times. This specimen belongs to a study of blood T cells in healthy people across ages. The junction had 6 bases not matched to a gene; V was cut back by 5 bases and J by 4 bases. Looked up from germline, CDR1 is SGHTA and CDR2 is FQGNSA. The CDR3 has 15 residues. Alongside a J-beta primer mix, a sample-barcoded 5' primer served in a second PCR lasting roughly 7 to 11 cycles. Every sample gave at least 2.5 million paired-end reads containing CDR3. TCRdb re-called the 5' RACE reads with MiXCR, one entry per CDR3 protein. The sample holds some 750,000 distinct CDR3 sequences; 20% to 25% are singletons and the top ten take 22%. Each donor had 8.5 to 10 milliliters of peripheral blood drawn.

The TCR originated in a man aged 65-85 years in good health. The chain carries TRBV7-2 and TRBJ2-1, with 9 bases that match TRBD2. Source material: blood. CDR3 region: CASSTAGGPYNEQFF. CDR3 coding DNA: TGTGCCAGCAGCACCGCGGGGGGGCCGTACAATGAGCAGTTCTTC. Based on the CDR3 plus reference TRBV7-2 and TRBJ2-1, the full variable domain is GAGVSQSPSNKVTEKGKDVELRCDPISGHTALYWYRQSLGQGLEFLIYFQGNSAPDKSGLPSDRFSAERTGGSVSTLTIQRTQQEDSAVYLCASSTAGGPYNEQFFGPGTRLTVL.